Listed below are T cell receptor beta chains from one sample, sequenced in a study of T cell responses to AZD1222 COVID-19 vaccine. Libraries were prepared by immunoSEQ multiplex PCR; TCRdb keeps only in-frame clonotypes and omits some of them. The sample lists around 84,000 clones, 80% to 90% occurring once. Specimen: peripheral blood, collected on day 0 of AZD1222 vaccination. The receptors were gathered from an adult in good health. The CDR3 runs from the conserved cysteine through the conserved F or W. The D gene is left open where the match is weak.

NA	TRBV24-1	TRBJ2-3	TGTGCCACCAGTGATTTATGGGGGGGCACAGATACGCAGTATTTT	CATSDLWGGTDTQYF
NA	TRBV5-4	TRBJ2-7	TGTGCCAGCAGCTTGGAACGCGGCAGTTCCTACGAGCAGTACTTC	CASSLERGSSYEQYF
NA	TRBV28	TRBJ1-2	TGTGCCAGCAAATCAGGGGTGTTCAACTATGGCTACACCTTC	CASKSGVFNYGYTF
NA	TRBV29-1	TRBJ2-1	TGCAGCGTTGTGGGGCATAAGAACTACAATGAGCAGTTCTTC	CSVVGHKNYNEQFF
TRBD1	TRBV5-1	TRBJ2-7	TGCGCCAGCAGCCTGACCGGGACAGGGATCACCTACGAGCAGTACTTC	CASSLTGTGITYEQYF
TRBD1	TRBV29-1	TRBJ2-5	TGCAGCGTACAGACCCCGGGACAGTTACAAGAGACCCAGTACTTC	CSVQTPGQLQETQYF
TRBD1	TRBV7-2	TRBJ1-2	TGTGCCAGCAGCTCCGACAGGGGCGATGGCTACACCTTC	CASSSDRGDGYTF
NA	TRBV6-4	TRBJ2-3	TGTGCCAGCAGTGACTCCCCGTCCTGGGGAGATACGCAGTATTTT	CASSDSPSWGDTQYF
NA	TRBV5-5	TRBJ1-6	TGTGCCAGCAGCTTGGATTCTTGGGAATCGGGTAATTCACCCCTCCACTTT	CASSLDSWESGNSPLHF
TRBD1	TRBV11-3	TRBJ2-7	TGTGCCAGCAGCTTGGACAGGGGGCGCGACTACGAGCAGTACTTC	CASSLDRGRDYEQYF